This T cell receptor (beta chain) was observed in a study of cytomegalovirus exposure and HLA in healthy donors. Overall study findings and caveats: Several of the most significant clusters were apparently associated with common viral pathogens in a later analysis.

On this clone: Its antigen is not known.

V dropped 8 bases and J dropped 1; count of bases not matched to a gene: 7. The CDR3 consists of 15 residues. The germline gives CDR1 SGHTS, CDR2 YDEGEE. PCR employed 60 Vbeta and 13 Jbeta primers. TCRdb's table, derived via immunoSEQ multiplex PCR, lists solely in-frame clones and lacks some. The table lists fewer than 250,000 clones, approximately 80% of them singletons. The source of this sequence is a woman aged 25 to 39 in good health and CMV-seropositive. The genes are TRBV5-8 and TRBJ2-7; 12 nucleotides agree with TRBD1. The specimen was PBMCs. This CDR3 is CASGLGQGASYEQYF. The CDR3 coding sequence is TGTGCCAGTGGCCTGGGACAGGGGGCGTCCTACGAGCAGTACTTC.